This T cell receptor (beta chain) was retrieved from a study of blood T cell repertoires in COVID-19. TCRdb's table, derived via immunoSEQ multiplex PCR, lists solely in-frame clones and lacks some. The sample gives some 200,000 clones, approximately 84% of which show up once; 7.5% to 8% is in the top ten. This clone was found a few times. CDR3 length: 15 residues. J gave up 5 bases and V 6 bases, and 7 bases lay outside the gene matches. Germline V CDR1 and CDR2: LNHDA, SQIVND (reference sequence). Specimen: peripheral blood. The sequence came from a woman in her fifties or sixties with active or convalescent COVID-19. This chain links TRBV19 with TRBJ2-2; TRBD1 aligns across 9 bases. The CDR3 reads CASRRAGTGTGELFF. For the CDR3, the DNA is TGTGCCAGTAGACGAGCCGGGACAGGGACCGGGGAGCTGTTTTTT.